The following is a TCR beta chain sequence with its context. Time point denoted: neoterminal ileum biopsy at postoperative endoscopy, about 6 months after surgery. Profiled with immunoSEQ multiplex PCR; TCRdb holds only in-frame clones, not every one. The sample holds 9,000 to 9,500 clones; 78% are singletons and the top ten take more than 15%. The sample is drawn from a study of T cell repertoires in ileal Crohn's disease. Looking at the study overall: At surgery, about 36% of patients smoked, with median disease duration approximately 7.3 years.

This CDR3 comprises 13 residues. Trimming took off 4 bases at V and 6 bases at J, with 12 bases between the two ends. Looked up from germline, CDR1 is SGHNT and CDR2 is YYREEE (reference sequence). The TCR comes from an adult with Crohn's disease. The genes are TRBV5-4 and TRBJ2-3; no clear D gene. The sample taken for sequencing was ileal tissue. The chain's CDR3 is CASSPPVGDTQYF. The CDR3 coding sequence is TGTGCCAGCAGCCCCCCAGTCGGGGATACGCAGTATTTT.